Presented here are 16 T cell receptor beta chains from one specimen sequenced in a study of T-cell memory formation after mild COVID-19. Via MiXCR, TCRdb re-called the 5' RACE reads, giving one row per CDR3 protein. The table lists hundreds of thousands of distinct CDR3 sequences, over 25% of them singletons. Sequenced input: PBMCs or a T cell subset sorted from them (not recorded which). Receptor source: an adult woman who had mild COVID-19 (a few samples of this study predate the infection). Cell type and time point are not known.

The CDR3 sequence: CASSRIDYEQYF. The CDR3 DNA reads TGTGCCAGCAGTCGTATCGACTACGAGCAGTACTTC. The chain couples TRBV12-3 or TRBV12-4 to TRBJ2-7, with no clear D. This CDR3 region has 12 residues. V was pared by 5 bases and J by 3 bases, with 8 bases between.

This clonotype has only a few counts. V usage is TRBV15 and J usage is TRBJ1-5; D is ambiguous. This CDR3 spans 15 amino acids. The V gene's germline CDR1 is LNHNV and CDR2 YYDKDF (reference sequence). Trimming left V 3 bases short and J 2 bases short, with 11 bases between. DNA for the CDR3: TGTGCCACCAGCAGTGAAGCTGGGGGCAATCAGCCCCAGCATTTT. It encodes CATSSEAGGNQPQHF.

A few counts support this clonotype. This chain uses TRBV2 with TRBJ2-5; maybe TRBD1 (6 bases). Per the germline V gene, CDR1 is SNHLY and CDR2 is FYNNEI. Between the trimmed V and J ends, which lost 1 base and 2 bases, there was a span of 17 bases. The CDR3 is made up of 17 amino acids. Here the CDR3 reads CASSEVLTTGAQETQYF. In DNA form, the CDR3 reads TGTGCCAGCAGTGAAGTGCTAACGACAGGAGCACAAGAGACCCAGTACTTC.

The chain couples TRBV7-9 to TRBJ2-1; 10 nucleotides align to TRBD2. There are 18 residues in the CDR3. CDR1 SEHNR and CDR2 FQNEAQ come from the germline V gene (reference sequence). V was clipped by 5 bases and J by 3 bases; unmatched bases: 13. The CDR3: CASSAKPTSGKGYNEQFF. The DNA of the CDR3 is TGTGCCAGCAGCGCCAAGCCCACTAGCGGGAAAGGCTACAATGAGCAGTTCTTC.

This clonotype came up a few times. V and J are TRBV7-9 and TRBJ2-5; 9 bases are a match to TRBD2. J gave up 4 bases and V 5 bases, and 2 bases lay outside the gene matches. Germline V gene data show CDR1 as SEHNR and CDR2 as FQNEAQ (reference sequence). This CDR3 spans 13 amino acids. The CDR3 reads CASSKGLAETQYF. CDR3 sequence (DNA): TGTGCCAGCAGCAAGGGACTAGCAGAGACCCAGTACTTC.

This clonotype has only a few counts. The chain combines TRBV12-3 or TRBV12-4 with TRBJ1-5, with 8 bases fitting TRBD1. V gave up 5 bases and J gave up 6 bases; unmatched junction bases: 9. This CDR3 has 15 amino acids. This CDR3 reads CASSTVAGGGQPQHF. In DNA form, the CDR3 reads TGTGCCAGCAGTACCGTTGCAGGGGGCGGTCAGCCCCAGCATTTT.

This chain uses TRBV7-8 with TRBJ2-7, with D unresolved. Germline V CDR1 and CDR2: SGHVS, FQNEAQ. Trimming took off 1 base at V and 6 bases at J, with 10 bases between the two ends. This CDR3 is 13 amino acids long. CDR3 nucleotides: TGTGCCAGCAGCTTAGGAATCGATCGCGAGCAGTACTTC. Translating gives CASSLGIDREQYF.

V gene TRBV20-1 combines with J gene TRBJ2-7; 7 bases map to TRBD2. The CDR3 loop spans 15 amino acids. Germline V gene lookup returns CDR1 DFQATT and CDR2 SNEGSKA (reference sequence). J was trimmed by 0 bases and V by 0 bases; bases with no gene match: 5. Here the CDR3 reads CSARDGGLSSYEQYF. The CDR3 nucleotides are TGCAGTGCTAGAGACGGGGGGTTAAGCTCCTACGAGCAGTACTTC.

The chain is built from TRBV28 and TRBJ2-7, with D perhaps TRBD1 (6 bases). The CDR3 spans 15 residues. Between the trimmed V and J ends, which lost 7 bases and 5 bases, there was a span of 21 bases. The germline gives CDR1 MDHEN, CDR2 SYDVKM. CDR3 protein: CASIPRTGTQDEQYF. The CDR3 region has the DNA TGTGCCAGCATCCCCAGAACCGGGACACAAGACGAGCAGTACTTC.

This clonotype has a count of ten or more. V is TRBV4-3 and J is TRBJ2-7, with 14 bases aligning to TRBD2. Germline CDR1 and CDR2: LGHNA and YSLEER. This CDR3 spans 15 amino acids. V gave up 4 bases and J gave up 7 bases; unmatched junction bases: 6. The CDR3, as DNA: TGCGCCAGCAGCCTCGGACTAGCGGGAGGTGGTGAGCAGTACTTC. Translation gives CASSLGLAGGGEQYF.

This clonotype has a handful of counts. CDR3: CASSQEDRDTYEQYF. CDR3 in DNA: TGTGCCAGCAGCCAAGAGGACCGGGACACCTACGAGCAGTACTTC. This rearrangement joins TRBV3-1 to TRBJ2-7; D is perhaps TRBD1 (6 bases). The CDR3 consists of 15 residues. The V end was cut by 0 bases, the J end by 2 bases, with 11 bases between. Germline V gene data show CDR1 as LGHDT and CDR2 as YNNKEL (reference sequence).

This chain links TRBV5-1 with TRBJ2-7; 12 bases map to TRBD1. This CDR3 comprises 14 residues. V shed 3 bases, J shed 7 bases, and the junction held 5 bases outside the gene matches. Germline V CDR1 and CDR2: SGHRS, YFSETQ. The CDR3 region is CASSSGQGAGEQYF. The CDR3, as DNA: TGCGCCAGCAGCTCGGGACAGGGGGCGGGTGAGCAGTACTTC.

This clonotype was observed at least ten times. This sequence joins TRBV12-3 or TRBV12-4 and TRBJ1-1; D is ambiguous. This CDR3 contains 13 residues. V was clipped by 5 bases and J by 3 bases, with 10 bases between them. CDR3 protein: CASSPPGDTEAFF. CDR3 nucleotide sequence: TGTGCCAGCAGTCCGCCCGGGGACACTGAAGCTTTCTTT.

J is TRBJ2-1 and V is TRBV6-4; D possibly matches TRBD1 or TRBD2 (5 bases each). The CDR3 spans 14 residues. V was pared by 5 bases and J by 9 bases, with 17 bases between. Germline-derived CDR1 and CDR2 are MRHNA and SNTAGT. CDR3 in DNA: TGTGCCAGCAGTAGTGGGAGATGGGGCGGTGAGCAGTTCTTC. This sequence encodes CASSSGRWGGEQFF.

The chain uses TRBV5-6 and TRBJ2-5, with D uncertain. Germline V gene sequence: CDR1 SGHDT, CDR2 YYEEEE. Trimming shortened V by 0 bases and J by 1 base, and 7 bases separated the two germline ends. CDR3 size: 14 residues. The CDR3 coding sequence is TGTGCCAGCAGCTTGGCGGGCGTCCAAGAGACCCAGTACTTC. Residues: CASSLAGVQETQYF.

This clonotype has just a few counts. J is TRBJ1-1 and V is TRBV4-1; D remains unclear. V lost 4 bases to trimming and J lost 7 bases, with 16 bases between them. This CDR3 is 14 amino acids long. From germline, CDR1 is MGHRA and CDR2 YSYEKL. The CDR3 DNA follows: TGCGCCAGCAGCCGACATACTGACGGGTTTGAAGCTTTCTTT. Its protein is CASSRHTDGFEAFF.